The rows below give T cell receptor beta chains drawn from one sample of a study of cytomegalovirus exposure and HLA in healthy donors. The repertoire was sequenced with immunoSEQ multiplex PCR; TCRdb's copy has only in-frame clones and lacks some. The profile covers fewer than 200,000 clones, with about 70% appearing a single time and 2.5% to 3.5% taken by the ten largest. Sample: PBMCs. The receptors derive from a woman aged 40 to 50 in good health and CMV-seropositive. The CDR3 runs from the conserved cysteine through the conserved F or W. The D gene is left open where the match is weak. Rows give clone size only sometimes, using once, few, many, or a class for an expanded clone.

d_call j_call v_call clone_size cdr3_aa cdr3_nt
- TRBJ1-2 TRBV19 - CASSMNGANYGYTF TGTGCCAGTAGTATGAACGGTGCTAACTATGGCTACACCTTC
- TRBJ2-1 TRBV19 - CASSMTGFLGNEQFF TGTGCCAGTAGTATGACAGGCTTTTTGGGGAATGAGCAGTTCTTC
- TRBJ2-1 TRBV5-1 - CASSLAGESYNEQFF TGCGCCAGCAGCTTGGCGGGGGAATCCTACAATGAGCAGTTCTTC
TRBD1 TRBJ2-7 TRBV2 - CASSDPSGTGSYEQYF TGTGCCAGCAGTGATCCCTCTGGGACAGGCTCCTACGAGCAGTACTTC
TRBD1 TRBJ1-1 TRBV9 - CASSDRTGMNTEAFF TGTGCCAGCAGCGACCGGACAGGGATGAACACTGAAGCTTTCTTT
TRBD1 TRBJ2-1 TRBV5-1 - CASSAGTADYNEQFF TGCGCCAGCAGCGCCGGGACAGCGGACTACAATGAGCAGTTCTTC
- TRBJ1-2 TRBV6-5 few CASSYRGFGYPF TGTGCCAGCAGTTACAGGGGTTTTGGCTACCCCTTC
TRBD1 TRBJ1-5 TRBV5-8 - CASRFDRGGRNQPQNF TGTGCCAGCAGATTCGACCGAGGGGGCAGAAATCAGCCCCAGAATTTT
TRBD2 TRBJ2-3 TRBV6-5 - CASSYGRGASTDTQYF TGTGCCAGCAGTTACGGGCGGGGGGCAAGCACAGATACGCAGTATTTT
TRBD1 TRBJ1-1 TRBV11-3 - CASSSQGANTEAFF TGTGCCAGCAGCTCACAGGGGGCGAACACTGAAGCTTTCTTT
TRBD1 TRBJ1-1 TRBV25-1 once CASSEGTGYEAFF TGTGCCAGCAGTGAAGGGACAGGCTATGAAGCTTTCTTT
- TRBJ2-7 TRBV28 - CASSFVPPGGPYEQYF TGTGCCAGCAGTTTCGTCCCCCCCGGGGGGCCGTACGAGCAGTACTTC
TRBD1 TRBJ2-4 TRBV18 - CASGPGDRGLGKNIQYF TGTGCCAGCGGACCCGGGGACAGGGGGTTAGGCAAAAACATTCAGTACTTC
- TRBJ2-1 TRBV9 - CASSVLDSSYNEQFF TGTGCCAGCAGCGTTCTAGACTCTTCCTACAATGAGCAGTTCTTC
- TRBJ2-1 TRBV6-5 - CASSYSGSSLNEQFF TGTGCCAGCAGTTACTCAGGGAGTTCCCTCAATGAGCAGTTCTTC
TRBD1 TRBJ1-1 TRBV5-6 few CASSAGTGANTEAFF TGTGCCAGCAGCGCCGGGACAGGGGCGAACACTGAAGCTTTCTTT
- TRBJ2-7 TRBV27 - CASSLSLAHEQYF TGTGCCAGCAGTTTGTCGCTAGCCCACGAGCAGTACTTC
TRBD2 TRBJ2-1 TRBV7-2 - CASSQSSGRTYNEQFF TGTGCCAGCAGCCAATCTAGCGGGAGAACGTACAATGAGCAGTTCTTC
TRBD2 TRBJ2-7 TRBV28 - CASSFLGSGTFDEQYF TGTGCCAGCTCCTTCTTGGGTAGCGGGACGTTCGACGAGCAGTACTTC
TRBD2 TRBJ2-7 TRBV7-6 - CASSLSWTSSSYEQYF TGTGCCAGCAGCTTAAGTTGGACTAGCAGTTCCTACGAGCAGTACTTC
- TRBJ1-2 TRBV9 - CASSAQGKYYGYPF TGTGCCAGCAGCGCCCAGGGTAAATACTATGGCTACCCCTTC
- TRBJ1-1 TRBV2 - CANSAALNTEAFF TGTGCCAACTCGGCGGCTTTGAACACTGAAGCTTTCTTT
- TRBJ1-3 TRBV21-1 - CASSKGRAGNTIYF TGTGCCAGCAGCAAAGGTAGAGCTGGAAACACCATATATTTT
- TRBJ2-7 TRBV29-1 few CSMTAGATYEQYF TGCAGCATGACGGCGGGGGCCACCTACGAGCAGTACTTC
TRBD2 TRBJ2-7 TRBV2 - CASRSGGLSEQYF TGTGCCAGCAGGAGCGGGGGGCTAAGCGAGCAGTACTTC
- TRBJ1-3 TRBV5-5 - CASSLEGVYSGNTIYF TGTGCCAGCAGCTTGGAGGGGGTCTACTCTGGAAACACCATATATTTT
TRBD2 TRBJ2-1 TRBV4-1 - CASSQVLGGGPYNEQFF TGCGCCAGCAGCCAAGTGCTGGGCGGGGGGCCCTACAATGAGCAGTTCTTC
TRBD2 TRBJ2-2 TRBV6-4 - CASSDSSGGNTGELFF TGTGCCAGCAGTGACTCTAGCGGGGGGAACACCGGGGAGCTGTTTTTT
TRBD1 TRBJ1-1 TRBV6-5 - CASSYSGQLNTEAFF TGTGCCAGCAGTTACTCGGGACAGCTGAACACTGAAGCTTTCTTT
TRBD2 TRBJ2-5 TRBV2 few CACTPGTSGRMVETQYF TGTGCCTGCACTCCCGGGACTAGCGGGAGGATGGTGGAGACCCAGTACTTC
- TRBJ1-2 TRBV28 - CASSLWSGNYGYTF TGTGCCAGCAGTTTATGGAGCGGTAACTATGGCTACACCTTC
- TRBJ2-7 TRBV6-5 - CASSYGANSYEQYF TGTGCCAGCAGTTACGGGGCGAACTCCTACGAGCAGTACTTC
- TRBJ2-4 TRBV2 - CASQGLRAKNIQYF TGTGCCAGCCAGGGGTTGAGAGCCAAAAACATTCAGTACTTC
- TRBJ2-7 TRBV7-2 - CASSKGAYEQYF TGTGCCAGCAGCAAGGGAGCCTACGAGCAGTACTTC
TRBD1 TRBJ2-7 TRBV29-1 - CSTRDRGEVQYF TGCAGCACCCGGGACAGGGGAGAAGTGCAGTACTTC
TRBD1 TRBJ2-1 TRBV28 once CASTLTGSYNEQFF TGTGCCAGCACCCTGACAGGGTCCTACAATGAGCAGTTCTTC
- TRBJ2-7 TRBV11-2 - CASSLSSVQNYEQYF TGTGCCAGCAGCTTATCCAGCGTACAAAACTACGAGCAGTACTTC
TRBD1 TRBJ2-7 TRBV5-1 few CASSYRQGGFDEQYF TGCGCCAGCAGCTATCGACAGGGCGGGTTCGACGAGCAGTACTTC
- TRBJ2-3 TRBV19 - CASSSRGGTDTQYF TGTGCCAGTAGTTCGCGCGGGGGCACAGATACGCAGTATTTT
TRBD2 TRBJ2-1 TRBV6-5 - CASSIRTSGKGEQFF TGTGCCAGCAGTATAAGGACTAGCGGGAAAGGTGAGCAGTTCTTC
- TRBJ2-3 TRBV7-3 - CASSPDWTDTQYF TGTGCCAGCAGCCCTGACTGGACAGATACGCAGTATTTT
- TRBJ1-5 TRBV7-9 few CASSLRGYRNQPQHF TGTGCCAGCAGCTTACGGGGGTATAGAAATCAGCCCCAGCATTTT